The 5 T cell receptor beta chains below all came from one sample that was sequenced in a study of T cell responses to AZD1222 COVID-19 vaccine. Assay used: immunoSEQ multiplex PCR; TCRdb lists only in-frame clones, some missing. The table has about 73,000 clones, more than 70% seen once. This specimen was peripheral blood, taken on day 0 of AZD1222 vaccination. Source of these receptors: an adult in good health.

The J gene is TRBJ2-3, the V gene TRBV5-6; tentative D call: TRBD1 (6 bases). The ends were cut back, 0 bases at V and 5 bases at J, with 13 bases in the middle. Germline V gene lookup returns CDR1 SGHDT and CDR2 YYEEEE. This CDR3 has 15 residues. The CDR3 spells CASSLVGTLQDTQYF. In DNA, the CDR3 is TGTGCCAGCAGCTTGGTTGGGACACTACAAGATACGCAGTATTTT.

V is TRBV3-1 (or the pseudogene TRBV3-2) and J is TRBJ1-1; D remains ambiguous. V was shortened by 3 bases and J by 5 bases, with 10 bases between the two germline ends. This CDR3 has 13 residues. The germline gives CDR1 LGHDT, CDR2 YNNKEL (reference sequence). CDR3 amino acids: CASSHEGRTEAFF. Here the CDR3 DNA reads TGTGCCAGCAGCCATGAGGGTCGGACTGAAGCTTTCTTT.

This rearrangement joins TRBV6-5 to TRBJ2-1; D is perhaps TRBD1 or TRBD2 (5 bases each). This CDR3 has 12 amino acids. Germline V gene lookup returns CDR1 MNHEY and CDR2 SVGAGI. V shed 3 bases and J shed 8 bases, with 8 bases lying between them. This CDR3 reads CASSYLGDEQFF. CDR3 bases: TGTGCCAGCAGTTATCTGGGGGATGAGCAGTTCTTC.

The table lists this clone with a count of one. The genes are TRBV5-1 and TRBJ1-1, with a weak D call TRBD1 (6 bases). The CDR3 extends over 15 amino acids. Germline-derived CDR1 and CDR2 are SGHRS and YFSETQ. V lost 2 bases to trimming and J lost 5 bases, with 16 bases between them. CDR3 DNA sequence: TGCGCCAGCAGCTTCCCGGGACAAAGGGAAACTGAAGCTTTCTTT. This translates into CASSFPGQRETEAFF.

The chain joins TRBV28 to TRBJ1-5; 7 bases map to TRBD1. The length of the CDR3 is 12 residues. With 8 bases clipped from V and 7 bases from J, the junction kept 5 bases outside the gene matches. The germline V gene has CDR1 MDHEN and CDR2 SYDVKM. The CDR3 region has the DNA TGTGCCAGCCGACAGGGCGGCCAGCCCCAGCATTTT. Amino acid sequence: CASRQGGQPQHF.